This record covers a single TCR beta chain. Its matching antigen is unknown. The data are from a study of identical twins. Germline V gene sequence: CDR1 SNHLY, CDR2 FYNNEI. After removal of 6 bases from V and 2 bases from J, the junction contained 19 bases not matched to a gene. The CDR3 runs to 20 residues. General study findings and limits: Insertions were fewer in abundant cord blood beta clonotypes, whereas memory repertoires showed none of this pattern.

TCRdb re-called the 5' RACE reads with MiXCR, one entry per CDR3 protein. Of roughly 770,000 distinct CDR3 sequences listed, 15% to 20% are singletons. Another study also made use of these data, one on T cells expressing NK-cell markers. That source notes: These clonotypes, the leaders elsewhere, also led the CD3+CD56-NKG2C+ fraction in a handful of donors.

J is TRBJ2-3 and V is TRBV2; 11 bases are a match to TRBD2. The sequencing sample was made of PBMCs. This TCR was recovered from a woman aged 18-30 years in good health. CDR3 sequence: CASRRRDHALAGDYTDTQYF. DNA for the CDR3: TGTGCCAGCAGACGAAGGGACCACGCACTAGCGGGGGACTACACAGATACGCAGTATTTT.